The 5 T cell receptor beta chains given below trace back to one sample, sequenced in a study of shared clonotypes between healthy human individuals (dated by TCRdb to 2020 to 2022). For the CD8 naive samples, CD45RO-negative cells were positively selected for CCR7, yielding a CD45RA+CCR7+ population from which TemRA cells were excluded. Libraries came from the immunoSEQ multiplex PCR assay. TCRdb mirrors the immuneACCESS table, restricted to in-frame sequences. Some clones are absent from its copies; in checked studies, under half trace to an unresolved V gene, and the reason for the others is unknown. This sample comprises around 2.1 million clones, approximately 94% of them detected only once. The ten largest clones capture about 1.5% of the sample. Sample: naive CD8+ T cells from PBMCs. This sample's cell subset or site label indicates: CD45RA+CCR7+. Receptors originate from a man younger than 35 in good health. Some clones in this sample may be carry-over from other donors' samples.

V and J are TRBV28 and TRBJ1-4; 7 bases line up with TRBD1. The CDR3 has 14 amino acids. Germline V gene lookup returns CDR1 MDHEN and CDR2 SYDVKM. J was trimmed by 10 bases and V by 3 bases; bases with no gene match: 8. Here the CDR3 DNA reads TGTGCCAGCAGTTTTAGAGGGGGCCCGGTAAAACTGTTTTTT. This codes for CASSFRGGPVKLFF. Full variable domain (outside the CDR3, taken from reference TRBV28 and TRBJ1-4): DVKVTQSSRYLVKRTGEKVFLECVQDMDHENMFWYRQDPGLGLRLIYFSYDVKMKEKGDIPEGYSVSREKKERFSLILESASTNQTSMYLCASSFRGGPVKLFFGSGTQLSVL.

The CDR3 DNA reads as TGTGCCAGCAGCCCGAGGGGGACTAGCGGAACCAAAAACATTCAGTACTTC. Translation gives CASSPRGTSGTKNIQYF. This rearrangement joins TRBV7-3 to TRBJ2-4; 11 bases are a match to TRBD2. The CDR3 is 17 amino acids. The ends lost 5 bases at V and 2 bases at J; junction bases unmatched: 8. Germline V gives CDR1 SGHTA, CDR2 FQGTGA.

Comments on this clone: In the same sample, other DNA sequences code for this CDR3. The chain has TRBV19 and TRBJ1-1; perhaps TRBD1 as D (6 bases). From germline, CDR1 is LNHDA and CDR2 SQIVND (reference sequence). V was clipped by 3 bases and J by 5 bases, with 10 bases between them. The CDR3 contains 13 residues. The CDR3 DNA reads TGTGCCAGTAGTATTGGGGGCTGGACTGAAGCTTTCTTT. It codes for CASSIGGWTEAFF. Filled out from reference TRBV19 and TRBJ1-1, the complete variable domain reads DGGITQSPKYLFRKEGQNVTLSCEQNLNHDAMYWYRQDPGQGLRLIYYSQIVNDFQKGDIAEGYSVSREKKESFPLTVTSAQKNPTAFYLCASSIGGWTEAFFGQGTRLTVV.

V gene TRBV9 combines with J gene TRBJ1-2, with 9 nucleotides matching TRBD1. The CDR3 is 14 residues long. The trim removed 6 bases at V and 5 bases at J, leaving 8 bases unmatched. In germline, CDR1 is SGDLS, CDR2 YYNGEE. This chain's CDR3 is CASNMGQGGYGYTF. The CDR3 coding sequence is TGTGCCAGCAACATGGGACAGGGTGGGTATGGCTACACCTTC.

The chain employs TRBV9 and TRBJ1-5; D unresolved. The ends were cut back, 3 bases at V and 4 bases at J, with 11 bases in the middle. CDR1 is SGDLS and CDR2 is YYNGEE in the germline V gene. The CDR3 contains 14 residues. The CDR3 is CASSAWGSNQPQHF. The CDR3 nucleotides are TGTGCCAGCAGCGCGTGGGGATCTAATCAGCCCCAGCATTTT.